This is a list of T cell receptor beta chains from one sample in a study of blood T cell repertoires in COVID-19. Here immunoSEQ multiplex PCR was the method, and the copy in TCRdb shows in-frame clones only, minus some. This sample has about 36,000 clones, with around 85% found just once. Sequenced: peripheral blood. Receptors were obtained from a human donor in a cohort sampled during active COVID-19. CDR3s leave out the opening cysteine and the closing phenylalanine or tryptophan. Fields, in order: V gene, CDR3 protein.

TRBV13,TSSPRQNYGYT
TRBV11-3,ASSSSGDSGNTIY
TRBV5-1,ASTPAGNGNSPLH
TRBV30,AYLKGGGGTEAF
TRBV7-2,ASSLALAGGTRAVTQY
TRBV5-5,ASSLADRGSNTEAF
TRBV14,ASSTIAGGYNEQF
TRBV5-1,ASTPSGAPSNNEQF
TRBV7-7,ASSSGQGDTQY
TRBV3-1/TRBV3-2,ASSQQVYIENTEAF
TRBV11-2,ASSLVSYNEQF
TRBV7-2,ASSSYRERANYGYT
TRBV6-5,ASLVGVEAF
TRBV28,ASSLYRVSWQF
TRBV19,ASTTASGGTGEQF
TRBV6-1,ASSELGQGYGYT
TRBV6-5,ASSVQGAGTEAF
TRBV9,ASSVDLRGNEQF
TRBV29-1,SVEGSGGPFLYNEQF
TRBV3-1/TRBV3-2,ASSLRSGGTLNTEAF
TRBV19,ASSISVGTGYGYT
TRBV7-2,ASSYRGSGQPQH
TRBV2,ASQGTTGGNIQY
TRBV7-9,ASTKRGVAGKTDTQY
TRBV28,ASIRQQNEKLF
TRBV2,ASTPGQGLTDTQY
TRBV4-2,ASSQLHPGQGFDGYT